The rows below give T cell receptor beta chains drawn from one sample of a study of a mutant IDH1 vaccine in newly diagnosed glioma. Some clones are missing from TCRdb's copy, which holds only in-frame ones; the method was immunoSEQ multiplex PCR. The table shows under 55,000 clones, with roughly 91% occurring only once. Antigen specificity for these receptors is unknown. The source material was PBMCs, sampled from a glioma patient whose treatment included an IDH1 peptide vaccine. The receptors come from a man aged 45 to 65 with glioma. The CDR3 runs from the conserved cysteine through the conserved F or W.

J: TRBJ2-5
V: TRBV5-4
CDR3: CASSRGEGRQETQYF

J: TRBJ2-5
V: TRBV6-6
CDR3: CASAPPAGQETQYF

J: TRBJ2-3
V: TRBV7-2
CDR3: CASSLGGAVSDTQYF

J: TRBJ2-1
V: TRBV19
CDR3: CASSIRSGTYNEQFF

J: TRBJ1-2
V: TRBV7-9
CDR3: CASSQGTQAYGYTF

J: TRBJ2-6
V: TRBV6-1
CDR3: CASSELTSGANVLTF

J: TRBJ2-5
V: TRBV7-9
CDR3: CASSPPRRATQYF

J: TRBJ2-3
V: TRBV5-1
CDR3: CASSSTSGGSDTQYF

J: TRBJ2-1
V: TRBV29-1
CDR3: CSVPGTGRGRFF

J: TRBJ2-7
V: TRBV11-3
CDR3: CASSPRASGSYEQYF

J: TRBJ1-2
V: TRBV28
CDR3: CASRRDRGEMLNYGYTF

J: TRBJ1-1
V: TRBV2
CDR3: CASSRDRGEAFF

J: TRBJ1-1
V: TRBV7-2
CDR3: CASEPLRTGFSTEAFF

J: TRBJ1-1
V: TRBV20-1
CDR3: CSAVPFVEAFF

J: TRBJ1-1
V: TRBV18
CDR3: CASSLNRGRAFF

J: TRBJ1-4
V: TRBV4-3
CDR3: CASSPLIDPEKLFF

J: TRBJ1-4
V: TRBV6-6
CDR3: CASSYGPDSTNEKLFF

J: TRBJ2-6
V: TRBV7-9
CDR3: CASSLDTNSGANVLTF